The 4 T cell receptor beta chains reported below all come from one sample, sequenced in a study of blood T cells in healthy people across ages. It was with a sample-barcoded 5' primer and a J-beta primer mix that a second PCR of roughly 7 to 12 cycles was run. MiXCR, applied by TCRdb to the 5' RACE reads, yields one record per CDR3 protein. The table shows about 1,600,000 distinct CDR3 sequences, with 42% occurring only once. The sequencing input was blood. These receptors originate from a woman younger than 30 in good health.

This clonotype was detected ten times or more. V gene TRBV6-1 combines with J gene TRBJ2-2; 11 bases map to TRBD1. V was clipped by 6 bases and J by 0 bases; unmatched bases: 3. This CDR3 is 16 amino acids long. The germline gives CDR1 MNHNS, CDR2 SASEGT. DNA for the CDR3: TGTGCCAGCAGAAGGGACAGGGGGACGAACACCGGGGAGCTGTTTTTT. Its protein is CASRRDRGTNTGELFF.

This chain links TRBV29-1 with TRBJ1-2, with D possibly matching TRBD1 (6 bases). V lost 5 bases, J lost 8 bases, and 18 bases lay in between. From germline, CDR1 is SQVTM and CDR2 ANQGSEA. CDR3 length: 13 residues. The CDR3 DNA is TGCAGCGTTCAACGGGACACGGGCGAGGGCTACACCTTC. Residues: CSVQRDTGEGYTF.

This chain uses TRBV27 with TRBJ2-7; possibly TRBD1 for D (6 bases). The CDR3 length is 16 residues. V was pared by 3 bases and J by 4 bases, with 19 bases between. Germline V CDR1 and CDR2: MNHEY, SMNVEV (reference sequence). CDR3 nucleotides: TGTGCCAGCAGTTTTTCTGGCTTTGGGGGCACTTACGAGCAGTACTTC. Its protein is CASSFSGFGGTYEQYF.

This clonotype appeared a single time. The chain joins TRBV27 to TRBJ2-1; 10 positions match TRBD2. The V gene's germline CDR1 is MNHEY and CDR2 SMNVEV (reference sequence). This CDR3 has 21 residues. Trimming at V came to 6 bases and at J to 4 bases, leaving 24 bases not matched to a gene. CDR3 in DNA: TGTGCCAGCAGCATTAGAAGGAGGCTAGCGGGGGCCCAAATAATATACAATGAGCAGTTCTTC. Protein sequence: CASSIRRRLAGAQIIYNEQFF.